This T cell receptor beta chain was recovered during a study of shared clonotypes between healthy human individuals. About the study: The donor pool was made up of a couple of women and a few men aged 18 to 49. Study observations and caveats: Clonotypes shared by all four donors outscored non-shared clonotypes in generation probability.

Germline trimming cut 3 bases from V and 3 bases from J; bases unmatched to any gene: 2. The CDR3 spans 14 residues. Germline V lookup: CDR1 SGHTA, CDR2 FQGTGA. The method was immunoSEQ multiplex PCR; TCRdb's version includes in-frame clones alone and lacks a portion of them. Of 1,400,000 or so clones listed, around 98.5% were seen once; the top ten hold 0.36%. The donors were all Caucasian adults (living in Nashville, Tennessee). Turning to this clone: No antigen is known for it.

V is TRBV7-3 and J is TRBJ2-3; 8 bases are shared with TRBD2. The clonotype was recovered from a man aged 30-40 years in good health. The sequencing input was naive CD4+ T cells sorted from blood. As for subset: CD45RA+ positively selected. CDR3: CASSLGLETDTQYF. DNA of the CDR3: TGTGCCAGCAGCTTGGGACTAGAGACAGATACGCAGTATTTT.